The 22 T cell receptor beta chains below were found in one sample sequenced in a study of T cells in Graves' hyperthyroidism and ophthalmopathy. Template material for amplifying TCR beta CDR3 regions consisted of RNA transcripts. The TCR CDR3 first-round RT-PCR relied on the HTBI primer set. A single record per CDR3 protein comes from TCRdb applying MiXCR to the multiplex PCR reads. The data show roughly 330,000 distinct CDR3 sequences, around 16% seen once. Sequenced material: blood. All receptors derive from a young man with Graves' hyperthyroidism.

In this sample, this clonotype turned up a few times. CDR3 residues: CASRSTAIHQPQHF. CDR3 bases: TGTGCCAGCCGCTCGACGGCAATCCATCAGCCCCAGCATTTT. This rearrangement joins TRBV27 to TRBJ1-5; D is uncertain. Trimming shortened V by 8 bases and J by 5 bases, and 16 bases separated the two germline ends. The germline gives CDR1 MNHEY, CDR2 SMNVEV (reference sequence). There are 14 residues in the CDR3.

CDR3 region: CASSLGGTTNNEQFF. CDR3 sequence (DNA): TGCGCCAGCAGCTTGGGTGGGACCACTAACAATGAGCAGTTCTTC. The chain couples TRBV5-1 to TRBJ2-1; D is perhaps TRBD1 or TRBD2 (5 bases each). The CDR3 has 15 residues. The V gene's germline CDR1 is SGHRS and CDR2 YFSETQ. V lost 0 bases and J 5 bases, leaving 12 bases between the germline ends.

At least ten counts were recorded for this clonotype. The chain recombines TRBV2 with TRBJ1-5; 7 bases match TRBD1. Germline lookup yields CDR1 SNHLY and CDR2 FYNNEI. The CDR3 sequence is 12 residues long. V lost 4 bases and J lost 9; bases outside the gene matches: 3. The CDR3 loop is CASSVTGWPQHF. CDR3 DNA sequence: TGTGCCAGCAGTGTGACAGGGTGGCCCCAGCATTTT.

This clonotype has at least ten counts. This chain joins TRBV28 and TRBJ1-1; D uncertain. CDR1 is MDHEN and CDR2 is SYDVKM in the germline V gene. V lost 3 bases and J 4 bases, leaving 9 bases between the germline ends. This CDR3 contains 13 residues. The CDR3 DNA is TGTGCCAGCAGTTTCGGGAGGGTCACTGAAGCTTTCTTT. Protein: CASSFGRVTEAFF.

In its sample, this clonotype was seen a few times. This rearrangement joins TRBV20-1 to TRBJ2-7; D unclear. The CDR3 has 12 amino acids. In germline, CDR1 is DFQATT, CDR2 SNEGSKA (reference sequence). Trimming took off 2 bases at V and 3 bases at J, with 8 bases between the two ends. CDR3 DNA sequence: TGCAGTGCTAGATCCGGGTTCTACGAGCAGTACTTC. It codes for CSARSGFYEQYF.

The chain joins TRBV7-9 to TRBJ2-5; 8 bases fit TRBD2. The V gene's germline CDR1 is SEHNR and CDR2 FQNEAQ (reference sequence). The CDR3 totals 12 residues. J was trimmed by 5 bases and V by 5 bases; bases with no gene match: 1. CDR3 region: CASSRLAETQYF. As DNA, the CDR3 is TGTGCCAGCAGCCGACTAGCGGAGACCCAGTACTTC.

The CDR3 DNA follows: TGTGCCCCCACTCGCGGGGCGCTGGGCCAAAACATTCAGTACTTC. Its translation is CAPTRGALGQNIQYF. The V gene is TRBV19, the J gene TRBJ2-4; maybe TRBD2 (6 bases). This CDR3 region has 15 residues. With 11 bases removed from V and 5 bases from J, the gap between germline ends came to 22 bases. Germline V lookup: CDR1 LNHDA, CDR2 SQIVND (reference sequence).

This clonotype has a handful of counts. The chain combines TRBV6-4 with TRBJ1-1, with D uncertain. CDR1 and CDR2 (germline): MRHNA, SNTAGT. The CDR3 is made up of 13 amino acids. V was pared by 6 bases and J by 6 bases, with 14 bases between. CDR3 residues: CASSPDLWSEAFF. The DNA for the CDR3 is TGTGCCAGCAGCCCCGATCTCTGGTCTGAAGCTTTCTTT.

To note about this clonotype: This may arise from a read error, as a much more abundant clone is one base away. The CDR3, as DNA: TGTGCCAGCAGCACTCTGACTAGCGGGAGGATGAGAGAGCAGTACTTC. Its protein product is CASSTLTSGRMREQYF. This chain uses TRBV5-5 with TRBJ2-7, with 13 bases matching TRBD2. J lost 7 bases, V lost 4 bases, and 11 bases had no gene match. Germline values: CDR1 SGHKS, CDR2 YYEKEE (reference sequence). The CDR3 has 16 amino acids.

Ten or more counts support this clonotype. The V gene is TRBV4-2, the J gene TRBJ1-1; D is ambiguous. The CDR3 contains 14 residues. The germline gives CDR1 LGHNA, CDR2 YNFKEQ. Between the trimmed V and J ends, which lost 0 bases and 6 bases, there was a span of 11 bases. The CDR3 DNA reads as TGTGCCAGCAGCCAAGATGCCCCGGACGCTGAAGCTTTCTTT. It translates to CASSQDAPDAEAFF.

This clonotype was observed many times. The CDR3 loop is CASSPGTVGPGELFF. In DNA, the CDR3 is TGCGCCAGCAGCCCGGGGACAGTAGGACCCGGGGAGCTGTTTTTT. This chain connects TRBV5-1 to TRBJ2-2, with 7 nucleotides matching TRBD1. There are 15 residues in the CDR3. In germline, CDR1 is SGHRS, CDR2 YFSETQ. V dropped 4 bases and J dropped 6; count of bases not matched to a gene: 9.

This clonotype was counted at least ten times. V and J are TRBV6-1 and TRBJ2-7; 8 bases align to TRBD1. The CDR3 has 14 amino acids. The junction had 0 bases not matched to a gene; V was cut back by 2 bases and J by 0 bases. Germline-derived CDR1 and CDR2 are MNHNS and SASEGT. CDR3 residues: CASSETGGSYEQYF. The CDR3 DNA sequence: TGTGCCAGCAGTGAAACAGGGGGCTCCTACGAGCAGTACTTC.

This clonotype has ten or more counts. Germline and junction disagree at one end, which may indicate a read error. V is TRBV5-1 and J is TRBJ2-1; D gene uncertain. The germline CDR1 and CDR2 sequences are SGHRS and YFSETQ. This CDR3 has 13 amino acids. The CDR3 DNA reads as TGTGCCAGCAGTTTAGAAGGAGTGGACGAGCAGTTCTTC. This sequence encodes CASSLEGVDEQFF.

The rearrangement joins TRBV28 to TRBJ2-4, with D unclear. This CDR3 region has 16 residues. CDR1 and CDR2 (germline): MDHEN, SYDVKM. With 2 bases removed from V and 0 bases from J, the gap between germline ends came to 11 bases. This chain's CDR3 is CASSLDSRLAKNIQYF. In DNA form, the CDR3 reads TGTGCCAGCAGTTTAGATTCAAGATTAGCCAAAAACATTCAGTACTTC.

The chain combines TRBV19 with TRBJ2-5; 9 bases fit TRBD1. The CDR3 sequence is 15 residues long. Per germline, CDR1 LNHDA and CDR2 SQIVND (reference sequence). V dropped 10 bases and J dropped 2; count of bases not matched to a gene: 11. The CDR3 sequence is CATTPGQGFQETQYF. DNA of the CDR3: TGTGCCACCACACCGGGACAGGGATTTCAAGAGACCCAGTACTTC.

The rearrangement joins TRBV20-1 to TRBJ2-3, with TRBD2 matching 7 bases. The trim removed 3 bases at V and 2 bases at J, leaving 8 bases unmatched. Germline CDR1 reads DFQATT; CDR2 reads SNEGSKA (reference sequence). The CDR3 consists of 15 residues. CDR3 in DNA: TGCAGTGCTAGGGGGAGCGGGACGTACACAGATACGCAGTATTTT. Encoded protein: CSARGSGTYTDTQYF.

This clonotype came up a few times. The chain recombines TRBV9 with TRBJ2-7, with 9 bases lining up with TRBD2. V lost 0 bases to trimming and J lost 2 bases; unmatched junction nucleotides: 3. The CDR3 consists of 15 residues. The germline V gene has CDR1 SGDLS and CDR2 YYNGEE. CDR3 sequence reads: CASSVEPSGAYEQYF. For the CDR3, the DNA is TGTGCCAGCAGCGTAGAGCCTAGCGGGGCCTACGAGCAGTACTTC.

The chain combines TRBV11-3 with TRBJ1-6; D is unclear. This CDR3 contains 14 residues. Trimming left V 2 bases short and J 6 bases short, with 8 bases between. CDR1 SGHNT and CDR2 YENEEA come from the germline V gene. The CDR3 sequence is CASSLLGPNSPLHF. The CDR3 DNA sequence: TGTGCCAGCAGCTTACTTGGGCCTAATTCACCCCTCCACTTT.

This clonotype has just a few counts. The CDR3 DNA reads TGTGCCAGCAGCCAAAATGGGGGAGCGAACACCGGGGAGCTGTTTTTT. As protein: CASSQNGGANTGELFF. The rearrangement joins TRBV3-1 to TRBJ2-2; D is perhaps TRBD1 or TRBD2 (5 bases each). Trimming stripped 2 bases from V and 0 bases from J, with 10 bases between. The CDR3 extends over 16 amino acids. Germline CDR1 and CDR2: LGHDT and YNNKEL (reference sequence).

The chain employs TRBV10-3 and TRBJ1-5; D perhaps matches TRBD1 (5 bases). The CDR3 extends over 15 amino acids. V was shortened by 4 bases and J by 4 bases, with 14 bases between the two germline ends. Looked up from germline, CDR1 is ENHRY and CDR2 is SYGVKD. CDR3 in amino acids: CAISVSGSMNQPQHF. The CDR3 DNA is TGTGCCATCAGTGTTTCAGGGTCCATGAATCAGCCCCAGCATTTT.

This clonotype was counted ten times or more. The chain has TRBV5-1 and TRBJ1-1; possible D gene TRBD1, 6 bases. The CDR3 is made up of 17 amino acids. Per the germline V gene, CDR1 is SGHRS and CDR2 is YFSETQ. V dropped 1 base and J dropped 1 base, with 17 bases sitting between them. The CDR3 bases are TGCGCCAGCAGCTTGTGGGGGAGGGGGACGACGAACACTGAAGCTTTCTTT. Translation gives CASSLWGRGTTNTEAFF.

This clonotype was counted ten times or more. The chain links TRBV6-5 to TRBJ2-3; 12 bases match TRBD2. The CDR3 runs 20 residues. V dropped 2 bases and J dropped 1; count of bases not matched to a gene: 13. The germline CDR1 and CDR2 sequences are MNHEY and SVGAGI. In DNA, the CDR3 is TGTGCCAGCAGTTACGGGCTAGCGGGAGGGCCCGAGGTGGGCACAGATACGCAGTATTTT. As protein: CASSYGLAGGPEVGTDTQYF.